The next 32 T cell receptor beta chains were all read from a single sample in a study of blood T cell repertoires in COVID-19. Clones were read by immunoSEQ multiplex PCR, and TCRdb kept only the in-frame ones, dropping some. The table records 250,000 to 300,000 clones, roughly four fifths of them present only once. The sample comprised PBMCs or T cells enriched from blood (not recorded which). All receptors come from a man aged 25-45 years with acute COVID-19.

In its sample, this clone was seen many times. CDR3 region: CASSPMPQASLNTEAFF. CDR3 DNA sequence: TGTGCCAGCTCACCAATGCCCCAAGCTTCCCTGAACACTGAAGCTTTCTTT. This sequence joins TRBV18 and TRBJ1-1, with unresolved D. Germline CDR1 is KGHSH and CDR2 is LQKENI. The length of the CDR3 is 17 residues. Trimming took off 2 bases at V and 0 bases at J, with 16 bases between the two ends.

The V call is TRBV6-6, the J call TRBJ2-1, with a possible D match to TRBD1 (6 bases). The CDR3 has 13 residues. Germline CDR1 MNHNY, CDR2 SVGAGI (reference sequence). Between the trimmed V and J ends, which lost 8 bases and 8 bases, there was a span of 16 bases. This CDR3 reads CASQGGVIDEQFF. The CDR3 DNA reads as TGTGCCAGCCAAGGGGGAGTTATAGATGAGCAGTTCTTC.

The chain combines TRBV29-1 with TRBJ1-1, with TRBD1 matching 11 bases. The CDR3 is 15 residues long. J lost 7 bases, V lost 5 bases, and 12 bases had no gene match. Germline assignment: CDR1 SQVTM and CDR2 ANQGSEA. The CDR3 sequence is CSVQYSGTGGLEAFF. The CDR3 DNA reads as TGCAGCGTTCAGTATAGCGGGACAGGGGGACTTGAAGCTTTCTTT.

The chain couples TRBV28 to TRBJ1-2; the match to TRBD1 covers 7 bases. Germline V gene lookup returns CDR1 MDHEN and CDR2 SYDVKM. V dropped 5 bases and J dropped 4; count of bases not matched to a gene: 10. The CDR3 spans 15 residues. The CDR3 nucleotides read TGTGCCAGCAGTCCTCCACAGGGGCCACCCTATGGCTACACCTTC. It yields the protein CASSPPQGPPYGYTF.

The CDR3 reads CASRSAGQNYGYTF. The DNA of the CDR3 is TGTGCCAGCAGATCCGCTGGACAGAACTATGGCTACACCTTC. The chain links TRBV27 to TRBJ1-2; D might be TRBD1 (6 bases). Germline V gene lookup returns CDR1 MNHEY and CDR2 SMNVEV (reference sequence). This CDR3 is built from 14 residues. V lost 6 bases and J lost 2, with 13 bases in between.

The rearrangement joins TRBV7-6 to TRBJ2-5; 9 positions match TRBD1. V lost 4 bases, J lost 2 bases, and 2 bases stayed unmatched. CDR1 SGHVS and CDR2 FNYEAQ come from the germline V gene. This CDR3 spans 14 amino acids. The CDR3 protein is CASSSGQGQETQYF. As DNA, the CDR3 is TGTGCCAGCAGCTCAGGACAGGGGCAAGAGACCCAGTACTTC.

V usage is TRBV5-4 and J usage is TRBJ2-5, with D unclear. From germline, CDR1 is SGHNT and CDR2 YYREEE (reference sequence). Between the trimmed V and J ends, which lost 4 bases and 3 bases, there was a span of 4 bases. CDR3 length: 11 amino acids. CDR3 sequence (DNA): TGTGCCAGCAGCCGAGAAGAGACCCAGTACTTC. It yields the protein CASSREETQYF.

The chain employs TRBV6-6 and TRBJ1-5; D is unresolved. The CDR3 length is 13 residues. V lost 8 bases and J 3 bases, leaving 11 bases between the germline ends. Germline loops: CDR1 MNHNY, CDR2 SVGAGI (reference sequence). CDR3 DNA sequence: TGTGCCAGCTCTGACACCTTCAATCAGCCCCAGCATTTT. Protein product: CASSDTFNQPQHF.

The CDR3 DNA reads as TGTGCCAGTAGCCCCGGGACAGGTTATGGCTACACCTTC. Amino acid sequence: CASSPGTGYGYTF. V gene TRBV19 combines with J gene TRBJ1-2; TRBD1 aligns across 8 bases. Germline values: CDR1 LNHDA, CDR2 SQIVND (reference sequence). V trimming: 6 bases; J trimming: 5 bases; junction bases outside the gene matches: 5. CDR3 length: 13 amino acids.

Here the CDR3 DNA reads TGTGCCAGCAGCCAATGGAGGGACGAGCAGTTCTTC. This codes for CASSQWRDEQFF. The chain carries TRBV14 and TRBJ2-1; tentatively, D is TRBD2 (6 bases). The CDR3 totals 12 residues. Germline values: CDR1 SGHDN, CDR2 FVKESK. The V end was cut by 2 bases, the J end by 10 bases, with 9 bases between.

The chain employs TRBV15 and TRBJ2-5, with a tentative D call TRBD1 (5 bases). The length of the CDR3 is 14 residues. The V gene's germline CDR1 is LNHNV and CDR2 YYDKDF (reference sequence). V dropped 8 bases and J dropped 4 bases, with 17 bases sitting between them. CDR3 sequence: CATASSAGRETQYF. The CDR3 region has the DNA TGTGCCACCGCATCTTCAGCAGGGCGAGAGACCCAGTACTTC. Full variable domain (missing parts from reference TRBV15 and TRBJ2-5): DAMVIQNPRYQVTQFGKPVTLSCSQTLNHNVMYWYQQKSSQAPKLLFHYYDKDFNNEADTPDNFQSRRPNTSFCFLDIRSPGLGDTAMYLCATASSAGRETQYFGPGTRLLVL.

The chain has TRBV27 and TRBJ2-2; D is possibly TRBD2 (6 bases). With 3 bases removed from V and 5 bases from J, the gap between germline ends came to 16 bases. CDR1 MNHEY and CDR2 SMNVEV come from the germline V gene (reference sequence). This CDR3 region has 16 residues. CDR3 DNA sequence: TGTGCCAGCAGTTTTAGGGGCGGGGCGGGAACCGGGGAGCTGTTTTTT. It specifies CASSFRGGAGTGELFF.

The genes are TRBV9 and TRBJ2-5, with a weak D call TRBD2 (5 bases). The germline V and J ends were trimmed by 0 bases and 5 bases, with 11 bases remaining between them. Germline CDR1 SGDLS, CDR2 YYNGEE. CDR3 length equals 14 residues. The DNA for the CDR3 is TGTGCCAGCAGCGTAGATTCGGGGTTGGAGACCCAGTACTTC. Translation: CASSVDSGLETQYF. The full variable domain, rest sourced from reference TRBV9 and TRBJ2-5, is DSGVTQTPKHLITATGQRVTLRCSPRSGDLSVYWYQQSLDQGLQFLIQYYNGEERAKGNILERFSAQQFPDLHSELNLSSLELGDSALYFCASSVDSGLETQYFGPGTRLLVL.

The chain uses TRBV10-3 and TRBJ2-1; 14 bases align to TRBD2. This CDR3 is built from 16 residues. The V and J ends lost 2 bases and 7 bases, in that order; junction bases with no gene match: 4. From germline, CDR1 is ENHRY and CDR2 SYGVKD. The CDR3 bases are TGTGCCATCAGTGAGACGGGACTAGCGGGAGATAATGAGCAGTTCTTC. As protein: CAISETGLAGDNEQFF.

The rearrangement joins TRBV7-8 to TRBJ2-2; 8 nucleotides match TRBD1. The germline V gene encodes CDR1 SGHVS and CDR2 FQNEAQ. After removal of 5 bases from V and 4 bases from J, the junction contained 9 bases not matched to a gene. This CDR3 contains 16 residues. CDR3 sequence reads: CASSAQGARGTGELFF. The CDR3 region has the DNA TGTGCCAGCAGCGCCCAGGGGGCGCGGGGCACCGGGGAGCTGTTTTTT. The full variable domain, with the rest looked up from reference TRBV7-8 and TRBJ2-2, is GAGVSQSPRYKVAKRGQDVALRCDPISGHVSLFWYQQALGQGPEFLTYFQNEAQLDKSGLPSDRFFAERPEGSVSTLKIQRTQQEDSAVYLCASSAQGARGTGELFFGEGSRLTVL.

V gene TRBV18 combines with J gene TRBJ2-1; TRBD2 agrees at 8 bases. After removal of 7 bases from V and 5 bases from J, the junction contained 4 bases not matched to a gene. The CDR3 is 13 amino acids. The V gene's germline CDR1 is KGHSH and CDR2 LQKENI. As DNA, the CDR3 is TGTGCCAGCTTGGGTAGCGGGAACAATGAGCAGTTCTTC. Amino acid sequence: CASLGSGNNEQFF.

The chain uses TRBV11-2 and TRBJ2-7, with 7 bases that match TRBD2. With 3 bases clipped from V and 4 bases from J, the junction kept 6 bases outside the gene matches. Germline V lookup: CDR1 SGHAT, CDR2 FQNNGV. This CDR3 region has 14 residues. The CDR3 spells CASSLGGGWYEQYV. CDR3 DNA: TGTGCCAGCAGCTTGGGGGGGGGATGGTACGAGCAGTACGTC.

This rearrangement joins TRBV13 to TRBJ1-5; D may be TRBD1 (6 bases). CDR1 is PRHDT and CDR2 is FYEKMQ in the germline V gene (reference sequence). V was pared by 4 bases and J by 6 bases, with 13 bases between. This CDR3 contains 14 residues. The CDR3 DNA follows: TGTGCCAGCAGCTCCGGGACATTATCTCAGCCCCAGCATTTT. Encoded protein: CASSSGTLSQPQHF.

This clone was seen only a few times. This chain links TRBV9 with TRBJ1-2; D remains unclear. This CDR3 is 13 amino acids long. CDR1 is SGDLS, CDR2 YYNGEE, per germline. Between the trimmed V and J ends, which lost 3 bases and 3 bases, there was a span of 9 bases. The CDR3 here is CASSAPPDYGYTF. For the CDR3, the DNA is TGTGCCAGCAGCGCCCCCCCGGACTATGGCTACACCTTC.

V usage is TRBV2 and J usage is TRBJ1-6; 9 bases map to TRBD1. CDR1 SNHLY and CDR2 FYNNEI come from the germline V gene. This CDR3 contains 13 residues. V was clipped by 7 bases and J by 7 bases; unmatched bases: 2. The CDR3 bases are TGTGCCAGCATGGGGACAGGGAATTCACCCCTCCACTTT. This codes for CASMGTGNSPLHF.

The chain carries TRBV6-6 and TRBJ2-7; 12 bases fit TRBD1. Germline lookup yields CDR1 MNHNY and CDR2 SVGAGI (reference sequence). V was pared by 5 bases and J by 0 bases, with 8 bases of the junction left unmatched. The CDR3 totals 17 residues. The CDR3 DNA is TGTGCCAGCAGTCACGGGACAGGGGGCTCTAGCTCCTACGAGCAGTACGTC. This codes for CASSHGTGGSSSYEQYV.

This clone was seen more than once but under ten times. The gene calls are TRBV5-4 and TRBJ2-1, with 8 nucleotides matching TRBD1. Germline V gene sequence: CDR1 SGHNT, CDR2 YYREEE (reference sequence). V lost 4 bases, J lost 9 bases, and 9 bases stayed unmatched. This CDR3 spans 14 amino acids. The CDR3 sequence is CASSPPRTGSEQFF. DNA of the CDR3: TGTGCCAGCAGCCCCCCCCGGACAGGGAGTGAGCAGTTCTTC.

The chain uses TRBV5-6 and TRBJ1-2; D not certain. Trimming stripped 0 bases from V and 4 bases from J, with 16 bases between. Germline lookup yields CDR1 SGHDT and CDR2 YYEEEE. The CDR3 totals 16 residues. In nucleotides, the CDR3 is TGTGCCAGCAGCTTGGTATTCGGCCAGGTCGGCTATGGCTACACCTTC. This codes for CASSLVFGQVGYGYTF.

This clone has only one observation. This chain uses TRBV7-6 with TRBJ2-3, with TRBD2 matching 7 bases. Losses at the gene ends were 1 base for V and 6 bases for J; bases not matched to a gene: 13. Per germline, CDR1 SGHVS and CDR2 FNYEAQ. CDR3 length: 17 residues. The CDR3 is CASSLVRASGGPDTQYF. The CDR3 nucleotides read TGTGCCAGCAGCTTAGTCCGGGCTAGCGGAGGGCCCGATACGCAGTATTTT.

This chain connects TRBV6-5 to TRBJ1-2, with TRBD1 identical over 7 bases. Trimming removed 2 bases from V and 7 bases from J; junction bases left unmatched: 7. This CDR3 has 14 amino acids. Germline V gene lookup returns CDR1 MNHEY and CDR2 SVGAGI. CDR3 sequence (DNA): TGTGCCAGCAGTTACCAGACAGGGCAGAGTGGCTACACCTTC. Protein sequence: CASSYQTGQSGYTF.

This clone has only a few counts. This sequence joins TRBV25-1 and TRBJ1-2; the D gene is possibly TRBD1 (5 bases). The CDR3 is made up of 16 amino acids. Germline V lookup: CDR1 MGHDK, CDR2 SYGVNS. V lost 3 bases and J lost 6, with 20 bases in between. CDR3 nucleotides: TGTGCCAGCAGTGACACTATAGAGCGGGGACGTCATGGCTACACCTTC. Translated, it gives CASSDTIERGRHGYTF.

The chain combines TRBV20-1 with TRBJ1-2, with D unclear. V was pared by 6 bases and J by 4 bases, with 9 bases between. CDR3 length: 11 residues. Germline CDR1 DFQATT, CDR2 SNEGSKA (reference sequence). CDR3 in amino acids: CSASGRYGYTF. The CDR3 DNA is TGCAGTGCCTCCGGTCGCTATGGCTACACCTTC.

The gene calls are TRBV28 and TRBJ2-7; D is unclear. The CDR3 consists of 12 residues. Per germline, CDR1 MDHEN and CDR2 SYDVKM. V lost 3 bases and J 6 bases, leaving 9 bases between the germline ends. The CDR3 is CASSLGNGEQYV. The CDR3 DNA reads TGTGCCAGCAGTTTGGGCAACGGCGAGCAGTACGTC.

The chain recombines TRBV4-1 with TRBJ1-5; D gene uncertain. CDR3 length: 15 residues. V lost 6 bases, J lost 1 base, and 13 bases lay in between. Per the germline V gene, CDR1 is MGHRA and CDR2 is YSYEKL. This chain's CDR3 is CASRTTSASNQPQHF. In DNA form, the CDR3 reads TGCGCCAGCAGGACGACGAGCGCCAGCAATCAGCCCCAGCATTTT.

The rearrangement joins TRBV12-3 or TRBV12-4 to TRBJ2-3; no reliable D call. The CDR3 runs to 12 residues. V dropped 3 bases and J dropped 5 bases, with 6 bases sitting between them. CDR3 sequence (DNA): TGTGCCAGCAGTTTTTCCAGAGATACGCAGTATTTT. It yields the protein CASSFSRDTQYF.

The rearrangement uses TRBV5-4 and TRBJ1-1; D is ambiguous. V was cut by 4 bases and J by 0 bases, with 7 bases left in between. The CDR3 sequence is 13 residues long. Germline CDR1 SGHNT, CDR2 YYREEE (reference sequence). CDR3 sequence (DNA): TGTGCCAGCAGCGTGTCTATGAACACTGAAGCTTTCTTT. It yields the protein CASSVSMNTEAFF. Variable domain in full (rest from reference TRBV5-4 and TRBJ1-1): ETGVTQSPTHLIKTRGQQVTLRCSSQSGHNTVSWYQQALGQGPQFIFQYYREEENGRGNFPPRFSGLQFPNYSSELNVNALELDDSALYLCASSVSMNTEAFFGQGTRLTVV.

V usage is TRBV11-1 and J usage is TRBJ1-1, with D unclear. Trimming removed 4 bases at V and 6 bases at J, with 18 bases between. The CDR3 runs 15 residues. Germline loops: CDR1 SGHAT, CDR2 FQDESV (reference sequence). The CDR3 region is CASSSPDGLFAEAFF. The DNA for the CDR3 is TGTGCCAGCAGCTCCCCAGACGGACTCTTTGCTGAAGCTTTCTTT. Looking up the rest from reference TRBV11-1 and TRBJ1-1 gives the full variable domain: EAEVAQSPRYKITEKSQAVAFWCDPISGHATLYWYRQILGQGPELLVQFQDESVVDDSQLPKDRFSAERLKGVDSTLKIQPAELGDSAMYLCASSSPDGLFAEAFFGQGTRLTVV.